The present TCR beta chain was sequenced within a study of tumor-infiltrating lymphocytes in primary liver carcinoma. Study overall: Subjects consisted of male and female patients aged 30 to 69 years. Study conclusions and caveats: A significantly higher top-250-clone fraction was recorded for tumors than for blood (p = 0.039). Between tumor regions, pairs overlapped more than tumor-adjacent and tumor-blood pairs did.

This clonotype was counted at least ten times. Its antigen is still unknown. The CDR3 extends over 15 amino acids. Germline assignment: CDR1 MNHEY and CDR2 SVGEGT. Trimming took 4 bases from V and 10 from J, leaving 17 bases between them. TCR beta cDNA came from 400 to 500 ng total RNA, primed with a constant-region primer. Libraries of TCR beta came from three nested multiplex PCR rounds with slightly modified ARM-PCR. The first two PCR rounds used TRBV1-TRBV30 primers with a Cbeta primer, roughly 10 cycles each. Each CDR3 protein gets one entry after TCRdb re-called the multiplex PCR reads with MiXCR. Of 80,000 or so distinct CDR3 sequences detected, about two thirds appear once; the ten largest clones hold roughly an eighth. Total RNA and DNA came together from approximately 20-30 mg of bulk tissue without cell sorting.

The sequence was collected from a woman in her fifties or sixties with primary liver carcinoma and hepatitis B virus infection. The sample was liver tumor tissue from sampling region 4. Subset indicated: tumor region T4, right-lateral pole. The rearrangement links TRBV6-2 or TRBV6-3 to TRBJ1-6; D unresolved. DNA of the CDR3: TGTGCCAGCAGTTCGGGCGAGGGTGCTCGGTCACCCCTCCACTTT. It codes for CASSSGEGARSPLHF.